The rows below give T cell receptor beta chains drawn from one sample of a study of cytomegalovirus exposure and HLA in healthy donors. Produced via immunoSEQ multiplex PCR; TCRdb's table is partial and in-frame only. The table shows 130,000 or so clones, with 74% occurring only once. The specimen sequenced was PBMCs. These receptors were collected from a man between 40 and 49 years old in good health and CMV-seropositive. Each CDR3 is given with its conserved first and last residue.

j_call v_call cdr3_aa
TRBJ2-1 TRBV5-1 CASKRAGALYNEQFF
TRBJ1-2 TRBV6-1 CASSEGPIWADYGYTF
TRBJ2-7 TRBV7-6 CASSLGSEGTGYYEQYF
TRBJ1-1 TRBV29-1 CSVRSSAEAFF
TRBJ2-4 TRBV6-1 CASSELAGVSKNIQYF
TRBJ1-1 TRBV30 CAWIRNTEAFF
TRBJ1-4 TRBV10-3 CAISDQQGGGEKLFF
- TRBV6-5 CASAEGQWGEQYF
TRBJ2-6 TRBV4-2 CASSQSGGLSSGANVLTF
TRBJ2-7 TRBV28 CASVLRGPYEQYF
TRBJ2-7 TRBV28 CASSGSGSGSYEQYF
TRBJ2-3 TRBV6-1 CASRQTSGGPDTQYF
TRBJ2-7 TRBV6-6 CASSTGTAMPEQYF
TRBJ1-5 TRBV28 CASSLRGQVGSRSNQPQHF
TRBJ1-1 TRBV25-1 CASSGLGGRGFEAFF
TRBJ2-1 TRBV5-6 CASIYRGLTNNEQFF
TRBJ2-1 TRBV5-4 CASMGGSGGEQFF
TRBJ2-1 TRBV29-1 CSGGSGRSGRDNEQFF
TRBJ2-7 TRBV2 CASSLDRGDEQYF
TRBJ1-3 TRBV28 CASLGGTTVSGNTIYF
TRBJ2-7 TRBV27 CASSPIPGTSGSKLAYEQYF
TRBJ1-5 TRBV6-1 CASSERFRGNQPQHF
TRBJ1-2 TRBV27 CASSLGLTGGYTF
TRBJ2-7 TRBV19 CASSIGGRAYEQYF
TRBJ2-7 TRBV5-4 CASTQGGSRLEQYF
TRBJ2-7 TRBV6-1 CASSLRSTAYEQYF
TRBJ2-7 TRBV5-5 CASSFGSVIEQYF
TRBJ1-4 TRBV18 CASSPGQGVRNEKLFF
TRBJ1-2 TRBV9 CASSQLGHANYGYTF
TRBJ2-1 TRBV9 CASSVTAPLAGGYNEQFF
TRBJ2-1 TRBV7-2 CASSLVLAGEGEQFF